This entry describes one TCR beta chain. The sample belongs to a study of molecular identifiers for immune sequencing clone quantification. Study-level background: Across replicate runs, RNA obtained from approximately 20,000 or 98,000 naive CD8 cells was divided into five, with four undergoing sequencing.

Methods described previously were used for bulk TCR libraries, and listed TCR primers were applied. MiXCR, run by TCRdb on the PCR reads, gives a single entry per CDR3 protein. Here the sample spans hundreds of thousands of distinct CDR3 sequences, over 25% being singletons. V lost 3 bases and J lost 2, with 14 bases in between. The CDR3 has 15 amino acids. The germline gives CDR1 SGDLS, CDR2 YYNGEE. This receptor was taken from a human donor in good health. Some libraries in this study had Jurkat cell RNA spiked in. The rearrangement links TRBV9 to TRBJ2-5, with a possible D match to TRBD2 (6 bases). The specimen sequenced was naive CD8+ T cells from blood, with Jurkat cell RNA spiked in. Subset of the sample: FACS-sorted CD8+CD4-CCR7+CD45RA+ naive T cells. CDR3 nucleotide sequence: TGTGCCAGCAGCGCACGGAGCGGGCCGCAAGAGACCCAGTACTTC. This encodes CASSARSGPQETQYF. The full variable domain, completed using reference TRBV9 and TRBJ2-5, is DSGVTQTPKHLITATGQRVTLRCSPRSGDLSVYWYQQSLDQGLQFLIQYYNGEERAKGNILERFSAQQFPDLHSELNLSSLELGDSALYFCASSARSGPQETQYFGPGTRLLVL.